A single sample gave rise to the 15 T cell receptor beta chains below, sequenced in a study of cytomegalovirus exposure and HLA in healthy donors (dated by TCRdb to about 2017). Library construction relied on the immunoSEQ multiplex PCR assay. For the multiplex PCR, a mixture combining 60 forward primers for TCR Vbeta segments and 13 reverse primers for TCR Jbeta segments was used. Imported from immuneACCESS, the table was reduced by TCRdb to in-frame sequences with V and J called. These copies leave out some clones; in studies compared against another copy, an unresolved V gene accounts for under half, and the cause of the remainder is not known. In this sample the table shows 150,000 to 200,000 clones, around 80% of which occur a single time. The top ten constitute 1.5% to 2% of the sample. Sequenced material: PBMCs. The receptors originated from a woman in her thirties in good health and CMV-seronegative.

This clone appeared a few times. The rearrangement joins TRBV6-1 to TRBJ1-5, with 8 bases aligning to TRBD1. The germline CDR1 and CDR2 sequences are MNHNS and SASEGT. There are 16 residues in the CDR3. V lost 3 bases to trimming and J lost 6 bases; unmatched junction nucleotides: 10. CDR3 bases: TGTGCCAGCAGTGAGGGGGGCAGGGGGCCTGGTCAGCCCCAGCATTTT. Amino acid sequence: CASSEGGRGPGQPQHF.

The CDR3 coding sequence is TGCGCCAGCACCCAGGGAGGGGATGCTGAAGCTTTCTTT. It yields the protein CASTQGGDAEAFF. The J gene is TRBJ1-1, the V gene TRBV5-1; perhaps TRBD1 as D (5 bases). The CDR3 extends over 13 amino acids. V was trimmed by 6 bases and J by 6 bases, leaving 15 bases between them. CDR1 is SGHRS, CDR2 YFSETQ, per germline.

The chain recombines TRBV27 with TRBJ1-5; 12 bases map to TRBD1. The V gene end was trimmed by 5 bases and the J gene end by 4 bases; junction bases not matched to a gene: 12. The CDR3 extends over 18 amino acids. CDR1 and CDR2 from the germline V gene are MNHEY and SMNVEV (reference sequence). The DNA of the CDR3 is TGTGCCAGCAGTCCCACACCGGGACAGGGGGCGGGAAATCAGCCCCAGCATTTT. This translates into CASSPTPGQGAGNQPQHF.

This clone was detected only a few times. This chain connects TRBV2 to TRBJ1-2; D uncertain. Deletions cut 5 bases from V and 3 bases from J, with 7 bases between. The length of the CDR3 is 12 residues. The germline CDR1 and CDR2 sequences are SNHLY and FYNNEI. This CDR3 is CASSQNHYGYTF. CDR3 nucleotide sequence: TGTGCCAGCAGTCAGAACCACTATGGCTACACCTTC.

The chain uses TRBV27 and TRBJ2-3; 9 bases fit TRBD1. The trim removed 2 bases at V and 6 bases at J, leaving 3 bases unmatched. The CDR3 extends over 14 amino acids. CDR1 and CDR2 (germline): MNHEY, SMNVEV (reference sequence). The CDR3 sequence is CASSLTGGWDTQYF. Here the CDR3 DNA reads TGTGCCAGCAGTTTAACAGGGGGCTGGGATACGCAGTATTTT.

CDR3: CASFETTGGNTEAFF. DNA for the CDR3: TGTGCCAGCTTCGAGACGACAGGGGGGAACACTGAAGCTTTCTTT. The chain links TRBV2 to TRBJ1-1; 9 bases agree with TRBD1. This CDR3 has 15 amino acids. J gave up 1 base and V 8 bases, and 8 bases lay outside the gene matches. CDR1 SNHLY and CDR2 FYNNEI come from the germline V gene. The full variable domain, rest sourced from reference TRBV2 and TRBJ1-1, is EPEVTQTPSHQVTQMGQEVILRCVPISNHLYFYWYRQILGQKVEFLVSFYNNEISEKSEIFDDQFSVERPDGSNFTLKIRSTKLEDSAMYFCASFETTGGNTEAFFGQGTRLTVV.

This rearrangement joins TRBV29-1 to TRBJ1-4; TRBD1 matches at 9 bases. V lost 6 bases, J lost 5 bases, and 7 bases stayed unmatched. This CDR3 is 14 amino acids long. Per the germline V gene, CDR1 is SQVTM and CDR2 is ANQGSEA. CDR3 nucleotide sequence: TGCAGCGTCGGAACCGGGACAGGGAATGAAAAACTGTTTTTT. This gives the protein CSVGTGTGNEKLFF. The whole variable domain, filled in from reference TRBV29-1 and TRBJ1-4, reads SAVISQKPSRDICQRGTSLTIQCQVDSQVTMMFWYRQQPGQSLTLIATANQGSEATYESGFVIDKFPISRPNLTFSTLTVSNMSPEDSSIYLCSVGTGTGNEKLFFGSGTQLSVL.

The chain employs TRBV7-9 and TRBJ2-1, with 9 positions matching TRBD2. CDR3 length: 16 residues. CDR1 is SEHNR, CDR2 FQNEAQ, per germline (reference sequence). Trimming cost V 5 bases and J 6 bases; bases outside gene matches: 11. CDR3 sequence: CASSPRLAAVGNEQFF. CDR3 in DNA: TGTGCCAGCAGCCCCCGACTAGCGGCGGTAGGCAATGAGCAGTTCTTC.

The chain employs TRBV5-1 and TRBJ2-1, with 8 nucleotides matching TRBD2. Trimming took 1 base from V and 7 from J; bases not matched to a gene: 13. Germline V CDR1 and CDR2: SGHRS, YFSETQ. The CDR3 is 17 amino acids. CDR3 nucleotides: TGCGCCAGCAGCTTGCAAAAACTAGCGGTCGGGGAAAATGAGCAGTTCTTC. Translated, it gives CASSLQKLAVGENEQFF. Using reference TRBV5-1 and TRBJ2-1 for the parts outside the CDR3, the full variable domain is KAGVTQTPRYLIKTRGQQVTLSCSPISGHRSVSWYQQTPGQGLQFLFEYFSETQRNKGNFPGRFSGRQFSNSRSEMNVSTLELGDSALYLCASSLQKLAVGENEQFFGPGTRLTVL.

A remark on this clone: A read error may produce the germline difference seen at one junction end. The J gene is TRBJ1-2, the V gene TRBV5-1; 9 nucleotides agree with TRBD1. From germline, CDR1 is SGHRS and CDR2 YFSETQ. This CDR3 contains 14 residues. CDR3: CASSLGQGEYGYPF. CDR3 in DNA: TGCGCCAGCAGCTTGGGACAGGGGGAATATGGCTACCCCTTC.

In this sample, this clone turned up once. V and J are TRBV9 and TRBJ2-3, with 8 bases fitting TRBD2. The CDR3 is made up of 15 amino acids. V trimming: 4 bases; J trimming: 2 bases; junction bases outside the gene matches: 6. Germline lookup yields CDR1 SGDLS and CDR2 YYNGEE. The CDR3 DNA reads TGTGCCAGCAGCCCTCTGACTAGCGCCACAGATACGCAGTATTTT. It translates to CASSPLTSATDTQYF.

The CDR3 DNA reads TGTGCCTCGAACAGGGGATGGGAGCAGTACTTC. It encodes CASNRGWEQYF. V gene TRBV30 combines with J gene TRBJ2-7; TRBD1 matches 7 bases. The CDR3 length is 11 residues. Trimming took 7 bases from V and 7 from J; bases not matched to a gene: 7. Looked up from germline, CDR1 is GTSNPN and CDR2 is SVGIG (reference sequence).

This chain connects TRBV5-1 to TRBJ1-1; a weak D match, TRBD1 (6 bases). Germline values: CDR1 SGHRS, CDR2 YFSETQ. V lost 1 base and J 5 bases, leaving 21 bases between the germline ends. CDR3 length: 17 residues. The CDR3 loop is CASSLKGLQGVVTEAFF. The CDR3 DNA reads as TGCGCCAGCAGCTTGAAAGGCCTACAGGGCGTAGTGACTGAAGCTTTCTTT.

The chain's CDR3 is CASSIKAQGAEAFF. In DNA form, the CDR3 reads TGTGCCAGTAGTATTAAGGCCCAGGGGGCAGAGGCTTTCTTT. The chain recombines TRBV19 with TRBJ1-1, with 8 positions matching TRBD1. The CDR3 is 14 residues long. The V gene end was trimmed by 3 bases and the J gene end by 11 bases; junction bases not matched to a gene: 11. CDR1 and CDR2 from the germline V gene are LNHDA and SQIVND (reference sequence).

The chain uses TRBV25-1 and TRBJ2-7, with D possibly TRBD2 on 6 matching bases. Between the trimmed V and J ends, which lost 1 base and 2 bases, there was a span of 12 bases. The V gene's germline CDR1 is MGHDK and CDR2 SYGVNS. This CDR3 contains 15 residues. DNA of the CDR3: TGTGCCAGCAGTGAATCCTGGGGGGAAACCTACGAGCAGTACTTC. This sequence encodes CASSESWGETYEQYF.